The 4 T cell receptor beta chains below come from one sample, sequenced in a study of T cell repertoires in cytomegalovirus infection. For these receptors, no antigen is known. One entry per CDR3 protein results from TCRdb running MiXCR on the reads. The sample yields some 71,000 distinct CDR3 sequences, less than 30% seen once. The source material was CD8+ T cells from cultured PBMCs, sampled from culture after CMV antigen stimulation. These receptors originate from a human donor in good health (CMV status not recorded). Some clones in this sample may be carry-over from other donors' samples.

In this sample, this clonotype turned up many times. The chain recombines TRBV7-2 with TRBJ2-1; D is unclear. The length of the CDR3 is 12 residues. CDR1 is SGHTA and CDR2 is FQGNSA in the germline V gene. Trimming stripped 3 bases from V and 2 bases from J, with 2 bases between. The CDR3 sequence is CASSFPYNEQFF. The CDR3 coding sequence is TGTGCCAGCAGCTTCCCCTACAATGAGCAGTTCTTC.

This clonotype has a handful of counts. V usage is TRBV28 and J usage is TRBJ1-5; D is unclear. The CDR3 extends over 16 amino acids. Germline V gives CDR1 MDHEN, CDR2 SYDVKM. V was trimmed by 5 bases and J by 0 bases, leaving 14 bases between them. The CDR3 coding sequence is TGTGCCAGCAGTCCTTATGGAATCGATAGCAATCAGCCCCAGCATTTT. Amino acids: CASSPYGIDSNQPQHF.

This clonotype was seen a handful of times. The CDR3 coding sequence is TGTGCCACCCAGACAAGCACTGAAGCTTTCTTT. Amino acids: CATQTSTEAFF. This chain links TRBV19 with TRBJ1-1; D ambiguous. V shed 10 bases and J shed 4 bases, with 10 bases lying between them. The CDR3 spans 11 residues. In germline, CDR1 is LNHDA, CDR2 SQIVND (reference sequence).

This clonotype occurred a few times. The chain is built from TRBV6-6 and TRBJ1-6; D call uncertain. This CDR3 is 16 amino acids long. V lost 1 base to trimming and J lost 5 bases, with 12 bases between them. CDR1 MNHNY and CDR2 SVGAGI come from the germline V gene (reference sequence). The DNA of the CDR3 is TGTGCCAGCAGTTACTTCGCGTCCTGGGATAATTCACCCCTCCACTTT. This encodes CASSYFASWDNSPLHF.